In this sample, the clone carrying this T cell receptor beta chain turned up a few times. This sample stems from a study of cytomegalovirus exposure and HLA in healthy donors. A multiplex PCR was run with 60 Vbeta primers and 13 Jbeta primers. Assay used: immunoSEQ multiplex PCR; TCRdb lists only in-frame clones, some missing. The sample consists of fewer than 150,000 clones, 76% of them appearing once. The receptor's source is a man between 18 and 29 years old in good health and CMV-seronegative. Sequencing used PBMCs.

CDR3 residues: CASATGPYEQYF. The DNA for the CDR3 is TGTGCCAGCGCGACAGGGCCCTACGAGCAGTACTTC. The rearrangement links TRBV28 to TRBJ2-7; TRBD1 aligns across 7 bases. V was pared by 8 bases and J by 2 bases, with 3 bases of the junction left unmatched. The CDR3 is 12 amino acids. Per the germline V gene, CDR1 is MDHEN and CDR2 is SYDVKM.